This T cell receptor beta chain was found in a study of control samples from healthy donors and cancer patients. The CDR3 extends over 14 amino acids. The junction had 8 bases not matched to a gene; V was cut back by 3 bases and J by 9 bases. Germline V gives CDR1 SGHRS, CDR2 YFSETQ. Using immunoSEQ multiplex PCR, the repertoire was profiled, and TCRdb retains in-frame clones only, with some absent. The sample comprises 95,000 to 150,000 clones, around 87% of which are singletons, and about 12% rests with the top ten. The V gene is TRBV5-1, the J gene TRBJ2-1; 8 bases match TRBD2. This TCR was recovered from a man aged 25-45 years in good health. Sequenced: blood. This CDR3 is CASSWACGGSEQFF. The CDR3, as DNA: TGCGCCAGCAGCTGGGCGTGCGGGGGGTCTGAGCAGTTCTTC.